This T cell receptor (beta chain) was identified during a study of T cells in Graves' hyperthyroidism and ophthalmopathy. Study results and limitations: Blood shared most expanded thyroid clonotypes above 0.001. A model of 13 V-J pairs discriminated ophthalmopathy from stable hyperthyroidism.

In its sample, this clonotype was seen many times. As yet, its antigen is unknown. Amplification targeted TCR beta CDR3 regions from RNA transcripts. During a first-round RT-PCR of the TCR CDR3, the HTBI primer set was used. One entry per CDR3 protein, called by TCRdb with MiXCR from the multiplex PCR reads. In the table there are around 450,000 distinct CDR3 sequences, 15% to 18% of which are singletons. It was uncontrolled infection, other autoimmune disease, pregnancy or lactation that excluded patients. Out of roughly 9.1 ml of fresh peripheral blood came the PBMCs. This sequence was found in a young woman with Graves' hyperthyroidism. Material: blood.

CDR3 nucleotide sequence: TGTGCCAGCAGAAATATACAAGGGGGCTCGTCCAGTCAGCCCCAGCATTTT. Its protein is CASRNIQGGSSSQPQHF. V and J are TRBV28 and TRBJ1-5, with 7 bases identical to TRBD1. Losses at the gene ends were 6 bases for V and 6 bases for J; bases not matched to a gene: 17. The CDR3 is 17 residues long. Germline CDR1 reads MDHEN; CDR2 reads SYDVKM.